The 9 T cell receptor beta chains below were found in one sample sequenced in a study of cytomegalovirus exposure and HLA in healthy donors. The PCR was carried out with 60 Vbeta primers and 13 Jbeta primers. Using immunoSEQ multiplex PCR, the repertoire was profiled, and TCRdb retains in-frame clones only, with some absent. The sample lists 90,000 to 110,000 clones; more than 65% were seen once. The sequenced material came from PBMCs. Receptors originate from a man in his forties in good health and CMV-seropositive.

This clone was detected only once. The chain has TRBV30 and TRBJ2-1, with 10 nucleotides matching TRBD2. This CDR3 comprises 13 residues. The ends lost 7 bases at V and 15 bases at J; junction bases unmatched: 15. Germline CDR1 reads GTSNPN; CDR2 reads SVGIG (reference sequence). Here the CDR3 DNA reads TGTGCCTCGTCTTCAACTAGCGGGAATCATCCGTTCTTC. This translates into CASSSTSGNHPFF.

The rearrangement links TRBV29-1 to TRBJ2-4; the match to TRBD1 covers 9 bases. With V trimmed by 0 bases and J by 4 bases, 4 bases remained unmatched. This CDR3 region has 15 residues. Germline V gene lookup returns CDR1 SQVTM and CDR2 ANQGSEA. CDR3 residues: CSVEDQGTGKNIQYF. The CDR3 bases are TGCAGCGTTGAAGATCAAGGGACAGGGAAAAACATTCAGTACTTC.

With regard to this clone: At one end, the junction sequence differs from germline, possibly due to a read error. This chain joins TRBV20-1 and TRBJ1-2, with unresolved D. CDR1 DFQATT and CDR2 SNEGSKA come from the germline V gene (reference sequence). The CDR3 sequence is 9 residues long. Here the CDR3 reads CSARGGVSF. The CDR3, as DNA: TGCAGTGCTAGAGGGGGAGTATCTTTC.

The genes are TRBV27 and TRBJ1-6; 7 bases match TRBD1. The trim removed 5 bases at V and 6 bases at J, leaving 7 bases unmatched. Germline V CDR1 and CDR2: MNHEY, SMNVEV (reference sequence). The CDR3 has 15 amino acids. CDR3: CASSPYRGLNSPLHF. The DNA of the CDR3 is TGTGCCAGCAGTCCCTACAGGGGCCTTAATTCACCCCTCCACTTT.

In its sample, this clone was seen once. The CDR3 protein is CASTLISGGTEAFF. DNA for the CDR3: TGTGCCAGCACCCTGATATCGGGTGGCACTGAAGCTTTCTTT. The chain joins TRBV5-6 to TRBJ1-1; D is ambiguous. This CDR3 region has 14 residues. V lost 6 bases to trimming and J lost 4 bases, with 16 bases between them. Germline-derived CDR1 and CDR2 are SGHDT and YYEEEE.

CDR3 in DNA: TGTGCCAGCAGTGAGGACAGGAACACTGAAGCTTTCTTT. It is translated as CASSEDRNTEAFF. This chain links TRBV2 with TRBJ1-1; D is possibly TRBD1 (6 bases). This CDR3 is 13 amino acids long. V was cut by 3 bases and J by 1 base, with 6 bases left in between. Germline CDR1 is SNHLY and CDR2 is FYNNEI.

The V and J genes are TRBV6-6 and TRBJ2-3; 12 positions agree with TRBD1. There are 15 residues in the CDR3. The V segment lost 5 bases and the J segment 5 bases; nucleotides outside the gene matches: 5. Germline lookup yields CDR1 MNHNY and CDR2 SVGAGI (reference sequence). The CDR3 region has the DNA TGTGCCAGCAGTCGGGACAGGGGGCGCCTAGATACGCAGTATTTT. It specifies CASSRDRGRLDTQYF.

This clone has a handful of counts. The chain joins TRBV6-5 to TRBJ1-5, with a weak D call TRBD1 (6 bases). Per the germline V gene, CDR1 is MNHEY and CDR2 is SVGAGI. This CDR3 has 14 amino acids. V shed 10 bases and J shed 0 bases, with 13 bases lying between them. The CDR3: CATTTGPSNQPQHF. The CDR3 DNA follows: TGTGCCACCACGACAGGACCTAGCAATCAGCCCCAGCATTTT.

The V and J genes are TRBV30 and TRBJ1-2, with D uncertain. Germline V CDR1 and CDR2: GTSNPN, SVGIG (reference sequence). With 2 bases removed from V and 8 bases from J, the gap between germline ends came to 6 bases. This CDR3 contains 10 residues. The chain's CDR3 is CAWSSRGYTF. The CDR3 bases are TGTGCCTGGAGTTCCCGGGGCTACACCTTC.